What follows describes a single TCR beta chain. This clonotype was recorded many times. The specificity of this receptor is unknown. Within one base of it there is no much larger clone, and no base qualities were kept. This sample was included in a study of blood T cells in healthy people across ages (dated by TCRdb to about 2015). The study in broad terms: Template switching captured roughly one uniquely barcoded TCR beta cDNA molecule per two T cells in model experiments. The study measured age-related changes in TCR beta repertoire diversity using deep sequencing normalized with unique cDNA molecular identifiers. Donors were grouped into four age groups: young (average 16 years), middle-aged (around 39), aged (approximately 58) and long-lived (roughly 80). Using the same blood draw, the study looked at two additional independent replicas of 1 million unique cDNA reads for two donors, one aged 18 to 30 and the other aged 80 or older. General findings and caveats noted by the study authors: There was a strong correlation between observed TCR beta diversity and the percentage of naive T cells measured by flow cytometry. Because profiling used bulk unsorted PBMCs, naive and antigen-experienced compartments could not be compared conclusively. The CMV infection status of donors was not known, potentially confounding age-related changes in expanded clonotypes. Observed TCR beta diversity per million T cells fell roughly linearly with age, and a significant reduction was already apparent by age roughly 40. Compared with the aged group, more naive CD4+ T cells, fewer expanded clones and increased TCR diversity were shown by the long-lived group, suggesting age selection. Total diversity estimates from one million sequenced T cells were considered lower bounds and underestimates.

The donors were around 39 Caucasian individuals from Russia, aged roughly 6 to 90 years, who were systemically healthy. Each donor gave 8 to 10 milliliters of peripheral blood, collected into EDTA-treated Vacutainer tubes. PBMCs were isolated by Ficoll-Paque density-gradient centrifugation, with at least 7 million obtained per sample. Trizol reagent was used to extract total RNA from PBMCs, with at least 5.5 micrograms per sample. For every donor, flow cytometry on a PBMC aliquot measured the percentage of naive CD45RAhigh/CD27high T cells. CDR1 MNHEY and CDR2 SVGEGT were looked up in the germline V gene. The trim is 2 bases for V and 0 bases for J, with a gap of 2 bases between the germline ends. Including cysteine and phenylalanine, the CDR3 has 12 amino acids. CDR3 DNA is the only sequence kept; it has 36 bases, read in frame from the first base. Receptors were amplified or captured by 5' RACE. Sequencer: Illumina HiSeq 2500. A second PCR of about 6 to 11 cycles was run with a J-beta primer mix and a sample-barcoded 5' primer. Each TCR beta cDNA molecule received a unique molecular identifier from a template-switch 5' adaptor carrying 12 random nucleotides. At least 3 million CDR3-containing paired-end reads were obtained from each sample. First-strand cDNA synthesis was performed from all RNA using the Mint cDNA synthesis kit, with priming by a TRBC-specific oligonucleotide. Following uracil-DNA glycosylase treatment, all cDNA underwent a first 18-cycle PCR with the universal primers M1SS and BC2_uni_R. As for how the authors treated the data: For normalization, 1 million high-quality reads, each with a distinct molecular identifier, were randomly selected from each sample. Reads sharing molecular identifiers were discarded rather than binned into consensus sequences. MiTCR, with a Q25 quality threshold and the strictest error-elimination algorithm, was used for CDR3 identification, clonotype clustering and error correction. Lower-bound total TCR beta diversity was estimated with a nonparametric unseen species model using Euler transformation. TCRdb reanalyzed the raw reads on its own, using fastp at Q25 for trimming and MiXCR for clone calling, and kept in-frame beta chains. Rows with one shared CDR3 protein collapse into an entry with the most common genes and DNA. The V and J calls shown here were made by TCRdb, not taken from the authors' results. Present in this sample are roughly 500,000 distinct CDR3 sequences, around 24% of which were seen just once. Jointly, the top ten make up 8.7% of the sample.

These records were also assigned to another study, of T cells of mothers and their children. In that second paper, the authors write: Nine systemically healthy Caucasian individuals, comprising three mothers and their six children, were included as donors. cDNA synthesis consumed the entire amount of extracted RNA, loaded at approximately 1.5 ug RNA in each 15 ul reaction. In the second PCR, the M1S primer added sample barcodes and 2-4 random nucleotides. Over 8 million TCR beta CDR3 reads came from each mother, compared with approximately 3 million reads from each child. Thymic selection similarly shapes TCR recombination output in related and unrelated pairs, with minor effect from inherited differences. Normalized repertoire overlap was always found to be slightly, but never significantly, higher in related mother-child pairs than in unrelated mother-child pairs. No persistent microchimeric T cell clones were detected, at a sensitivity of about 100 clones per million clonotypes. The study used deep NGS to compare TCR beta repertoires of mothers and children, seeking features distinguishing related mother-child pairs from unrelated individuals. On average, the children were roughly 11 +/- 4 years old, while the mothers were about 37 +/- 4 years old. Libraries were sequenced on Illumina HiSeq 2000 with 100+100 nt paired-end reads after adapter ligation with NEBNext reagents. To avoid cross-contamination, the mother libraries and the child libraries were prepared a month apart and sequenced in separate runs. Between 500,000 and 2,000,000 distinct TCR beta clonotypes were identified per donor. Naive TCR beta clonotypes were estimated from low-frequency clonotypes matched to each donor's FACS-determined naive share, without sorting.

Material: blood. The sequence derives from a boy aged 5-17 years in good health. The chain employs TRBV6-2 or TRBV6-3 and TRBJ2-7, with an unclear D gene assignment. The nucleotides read TGTGCCAGCAGTTACAGCTCCTACGAGCAGTACTTC. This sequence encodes CASSYSSYEQYF.